This T cell receptor (beta chain) was found in a study of T-cell memory formation after mild COVID-19. Details on this clonotype: The antigen remains unidentified.

Notes on the study in general: For contracting clones, CD4+ ones sat mainly in CM and EM, CD8+ in EMRA. Some responding clones appeared in pre-infection memory, suggesting cross-reactive memory joined. Clones shrinking from day 15 to 85 showed even CD4/CD8 mixes; later expanders tilted CD4+.

Germline trimming cut 2 bases from V and 8 bases from J; bases unmatched to any gene: 7. The CDR3 loop spans 15 amino acids. Germline V gene data show CDR1 as SGHTA and CDR2 as FQGTGA. Using constant-segment primers, 5'RACE produced TCR alpha and TCR beta cDNA libraries carrying sample barcodes and UMIs. TCRdb reprocessed the 5' RACE reads with MiXCR, giving one entry per CDR3 protein. Here the sample spans about 610,000 distinct CDR3 sequences, 17% being singletons. This TCR was recovered from an adult woman who had mild COVID-19 (a few samples of this study predate the infection). Cell type and time point are not known. V gene TRBV7-3 combines with J gene TRBJ2-1; 9 bases fit TRBD2. Sequenced sample: PBMCs or a T cell subset sorted from them (not recorded which). CDR3 nucleotide sequence: TGTGCCAGCAGCTTAGCGGGAGGGCCCGGCGATGAGCAGTTCTTC. Translating gives CASSLAGGPGDEQFF.